The 26 T cell receptor beta chains given below trace back to one sample, sequenced in a study of CD8 T cells in ankylosing spondylitis. Antigens for these TCRs are unknown. Broader study findings: Roughly 8 highly homologous variants formed a TCR beta motif that appeared characteristic of ankylosing spondylitis blood.

One entry per CDR3 protein results from TCRdb running MiXCR on the 5' RACE reads. The sample has 700,000 to 850,000 distinct CDR3 sequences, approximately 10% seen once. The sequencing input was blood, either unsorted or a sorted T cell fraction (not recorded which). The receptors were gathered from a male donor with ankylosing spondylitis.

This clonotype was seen many times. This chain uses TRBV28 with TRBJ2-7, with D unresolved. This CDR3 is built from 13 residues. The germline V and J ends were trimmed by 2 bases and 5 bases, with 10 bases remaining between them. Germline loops: CDR1 MDHEN, CDR2 SYDVKM. The CDR3 protein is CASSLSPPDEQYF. CDR3 DNA sequence: TGTGCCAGCAGTTTAAGCCCACCGGACGAGCAGTACTTC.

V and J are TRBV7-2 and TRBJ1-4; D remains ambiguous. Germline CDR1 reads SGHTA; CDR2 reads FQGNSA. Deletions cut 5 bases from V and 6 bases from J, with 19 bases between. This CDR3 is built from 16 residues. The CDR3 region is CASSSELGTADEKLFF. The CDR3, as DNA: TGTGCCAGCAGCAGTGAACTAGGCACAGCGGATGAAAAACTGTTTTTT.

This clonotype turned up a few times. V gene TRBV5-1 combines with J gene TRBJ2-2, with D perhaps given as TRBD1 or TRBD2 (5 bases each). Germline V gives CDR1 SGHRS, CDR2 YFSETQ. V lost 2 bases and J 3 bases, leaving 14 bases between the germline ends. This CDR3 spans 16 amino acids. CDR3 nucleotide sequence: TGCGCCAGCAGCTTCCCAACCGGGACGGACACCGGGGAGCTGTTTTTT. Translation: CASSFPTGTDTGELFF.

J is TRBJ2-7 and V is TRBV6-5; 7 bases align to TRBD2. The V gene's germline CDR1 is MNHEY and CDR2 SVGAGI. V lost 2 bases, J lost 7 bases, and 11 bases stayed unmatched. The CDR3 is 15 amino acids. The CDR3 spells CASSYARDYAGEQYF. The CDR3, as DNA: TGTGCCAGCAGTTACGCAAGGGACTACGCGGGGGAGCAGTACTTC.

This clonotype appeared once. J is TRBJ1-4 and V is TRBV13; D may be TRBD1 (5 bases). Germline assignment: CDR1 PRHDT and CDR2 FYEKMQ (reference sequence). The length of the CDR3 is 15 residues. V lost 5 bases to trimming and J lost 6 bases, with 16 bases between them. The CDR3 sequence is CASSGSRGEYEKLFF. The CDR3 DNA sequence: TGTGCCAGCAGCGGATCTCGGGGCGAATATGAAAAACTGTTTTTT. The complete variable domain, with remaining parts taken from reference TRBV13 and TRBJ1-4, reads AAGVIQSPRHLIKEKRETATLKCYPIPRHDTVYWYQQGPGQDPQFLISFYEKMQSDKGSIPDRFSAQQFSDYHSELNMSSLELGDSALYFCASSGSRGEYEKLFFGSGTQLSVL.

The rearrangement uses TRBV5-1 and TRBJ2-6; TRBD1 might be the D (6 bases). Germline values: CDR1 SGHRS, CDR2 YFSETQ. V gave up 4 bases and J gave up 0 bases, with 14 bases separating them. This CDR3 contains 17 residues. The CDR3 DNA reads TGCGCCAGCAGCCCCCCGGACAGCCCCTCTGGGGCCAACGTCCTGACTTTC. Amino acids: CASSPPDSPSGANVLTF.

This clonotype appeared a few times. The rearrangement links TRBV20-1 to TRBJ2-2, with D perhaps TRBD2 (5 bases). V dropped 3 bases and J dropped 7 bases, with 12 bases sitting between them. The CDR3 totals 13 residues. Germline CDR1 DFQATT, CDR2 SNEGSKA (reference sequence). CDR3 sequence: CSARVGVHGELFF. The CDR3 DNA follows: TGCAGTGCTAGGGTCGGGGTTCACGGGGAGCTGTTTTTT.

The chain carries TRBV10-3 and TRBJ1-2, with 7 bases matching TRBD1. The CDR3 loop spans 13 amino acids. V shed 8 bases, J shed 2 bases, and the junction held 5 bases outside the gene matches. In germline, CDR1 is ENHRY, CDR2 SYGVKD. CDR3: CAIAGTDNYGYTF. The CDR3 bases are TGTGCCATCGCCGGGACAGACAACTATGGCTACACCTTC.

This chain joins TRBV5-1 and TRBJ2-3, with 11 bases fitting TRBD2. Trimming took 3 bases from V and 4 from J; bases not matched to a gene: 7. CDR1 is SGHRS, CDR2 YFSETQ, per germline. CDR3 length: 16 residues. The CDR3 reads CASSSNSGRAADTQYF. The CDR3, as DNA: TGCGCCAGCAGCTCAAATAGCGGGAGGGCAGCAGATACGCAGTATTTT.

The J gene is TRBJ2-5, the V gene TRBV4-3; maybe TRBD1 (5 bases). Deletions cut 4 bases from V and 9 bases from J, with 18 bases between. The CDR3 is 14 amino acids. Germline values: CDR1 LGHNA, CDR2 YSLEER. The CDR3 coding sequence is TGCGCCAGCAGCCTAGGCGCCCGGACAAGTGCCCAGTACTTC. Protein sequence: CASSLGARTSAQYF.

J is TRBJ2-2 and V is TRBV4-3, with 9 nucleotides matching TRBD2. With V trimmed by 4 bases and J by 1 base, 4 bases remained unmatched. The CDR3 has 16 amino acids. Per the germline V gene, CDR1 is LGHNA and CDR2 is YSLEER. The CDR3 loop is CASSLRAGGNTGELFF. The DNA of the CDR3 is TGCGCCAGCAGCCTCCGAGCGGGGGGGAACACCGGGGAGCTGTTTTTT.

There are many counts of this clonotype. This chain connects TRBV20-1 to TRBJ1-2; D may be TRBD1 (6 bases). The germline gives CDR1 DFQATT, CDR2 SNEGSKA (reference sequence). The CDR3 sequence is 12 residues long. The V end was cut by 5 bases, the J end by 2 bases, with 9 bases between. CDR3 region: CSAVGGNYGYTF. The CDR3 DNA sequence: TGCAGTGCTGTAGGGGGAAACTATGGCTACACCTTC.

This clonotype was seen many times. The V and J genes are TRBV6-1 and TRBJ2-1; 10 bases match TRBD2. J gave up 2 bases and V 8 bases, and 0 bases lay outside the gene matches. This CDR3 has 13 amino acids. Germline V gene data show CDR1 as MNHNS and CDR2 as SASEGT. CDR3 region: CASGTSAYNEQFF. The CDR3 region has the DNA TGTGCCAGCGGGACTAGCGCCTACAATGAGCAGTTCTTC.

The table lists this clonotype with a few counts. The chain is built from TRBV24-1 and TRBJ2-5; the D call may be TRBD1 or TRBD2 (5 bases each). Trimming pared 4 bases from V and 7 bases from J, leaving 21 bases between. The CDR3 runs to 16 residues. CDR1 KGHDR and CDR2 SFDVKD come from the germline V gene. The CDR3 coding sequence is TGTGCCACCAGTGAGTCGGGACGGGTTATGTACGGGACCCAGTACTTC. Its protein is CATSESGRVMYGTQYF.

Here the CDR3 DNA reads TGTGCCATCAGTGTGCTGGTACTAGCGGGAATTAAGGGCTACAATGAGCAGTTCTTC. Its protein product is CAISVLVLAGIKGYNEQFF. The chain is built from TRBV10-3 and TRBJ2-1; TRBD2 matches 10 bases. The CDR3 runs to 19 residues. With 4 bases clipped from V and 3 bases from J, the junction kept 15 bases outside the gene matches. The germline gives CDR1 ENHRY, CDR2 SYGVKD.

This clonotype was observed a handful of times. V usage is TRBV20-1 and J usage is TRBJ2-3; D is uncertain. The germline CDR1 and CDR2 sequences are DFQATT and SNEGSKA (reference sequence). V lost 7 bases, J lost 5 bases, and 10 bases lay in between. The CDR3 is made up of 11 amino acids. The CDR3 reads CSVRAGDTQYF. CDR3 nucleotides: TGCAGTGTTAGGGCAGGAGATACGCAGTATTTT.

In its sample, this clonotype was seen a few times. The J gene is TRBJ2-1, the V gene TRBV11-2; 7 bases are shared with TRBD2. Unmatched junction bases numbered 6, after V lost 0 bases and J lost 4 bases. Per germline, CDR1 SGHAT and CDR2 FQNNGV. The CDR3 runs 16 residues. This CDR3 is CASSLDAGATYNEQFF. The DNA for the CDR3 is TGTGCCAGCAGCTTAGATGCGGGAGCTACATACAATGAGCAGTTCTTC. Full variable domain (remainder filled in from reference TRBV11-2 and TRBJ2-1): EAGVAQSPRYKIIEKRQSVAFWCNPISGHATLYWYQQILGQGPKLLIQFQNNGVVDDSQLPKDRFSAERLKGVDSTLKIQPAKLEDSAVYLCASSLDAGATYNEQFFGPGTRLTVL.

The chain combines TRBV20-1 with TRBJ2-7; 7 bases match TRBD2. Germline V gives CDR1 DFQATT, CDR2 SNEGSKA (reference sequence). This CDR3 is 14 amino acids long. The J segment lost 2 bases and the V segment lost 5 bases, leaving 9 bases of the junction unmatched. The CDR3 bases are TGCAGTGCTCCCAATTCGGGGGGAGCCTACGAGCAGTACTTC. Translating gives CSAPNSGGAYEQYF.

Here the CDR3 reads CASSVSRGNSPLHF. CDR3 bases: TGTGCCAGCAGTGTTTCCAGGGGGAATTCACCCCTCCACTTT. The chain carries TRBV25-1 and TRBJ1-6; 7 bases agree with TRBD1. The length of the CDR3 is 14 residues. Trimming removed 4 bases from V and 7 bases from J; junction bases left unmatched: 4. Germline V gene sequence: CDR1 MGHDK, CDR2 SYGVNS.

There are many counts of this clonotype. This sequence joins TRBV5-1 and TRBJ2-2; D gene uncertain. The CDR3 is made up of 15 amino acids. Germline V gene data show CDR1 as SGHRS and CDR2 as YFSETQ. Trimming cost V 0 bases and J 0 bases, with 6 bases left between them. CDR3 region: CASSLVGPNTGELFF. As DNA, the CDR3 is TGCGCCAGCAGCTTGGTAGGGCCGAACACCGGGGAGCTGTTTTTT.

This clonotype was detected many times. The V gene is TRBV5-6, the J gene TRBJ2-2; 7 bases are a match to TRBD1. J lost 1 base, V lost 4 bases, and 7 bases had no gene match. This CDR3 contains 16 residues. CDR1 SGHDT and CDR2 YYEEEE come from the germline V gene. The CDR3 sequence is CASSPLGQMNTGELFF. CDR3 DNA sequence: TGTGCCAGCAGCCCATTGGGACAGATGAACACCGGGGAGCTGTTTTTT.

This rearrangement joins TRBV5-5 to TRBJ2-3; 8 bases line up with TRBD1. The CDR3 sequence is 14 residues long. Germline V gives CDR1 SGHKS, CDR2 YYEKEE (reference sequence). V shed 5 bases and J 2 bases; nucleotides not matched to a gene: 4. CDR3 DNA: TGTGCCAGCAGACCGACAGGGGCCACAGATACGCAGTATTTT. Protein sequence: CASRPTGATDTQYF.

This clonotype appeared many times. V gene TRBV7-2 combines with J gene TRBJ2-1; D might be TRBD2 (6 bases). Germline V gene lookup returns CDR1 SGHTA and CDR2 FQGNSA. V was shortened by 6 bases and J by 0 bases, with 12 bases between the two germline ends. The CDR3 is 15 amino acids. The CDR3, as DNA: TGTGCCAGCAGGCCTCCCGGGGGCTCCTACAATGAGCAGTTCTTC. It translates to CASRPPGGSYNEQFF.

The chain links TRBV6-6 to TRBJ2-3; D not certain. Germline lookup yields CDR1 MNHNY and CDR2 SVGAGI (reference sequence). The CDR3 totals 12 residues. Trimming took 6 bases from V and 7 from J, leaving 11 bases between them. DNA of the CDR3: TGTGCCAGCAGCACCTCAGATAATACGCAGTATTTT. Translated: CASSTSDNTQYF.

This clonotype has more than one count but fewer than ten. The rearrangement joins TRBV20-1 to TRBJ1-1, with no clear D. V lost 3 bases, J lost 0 bases, and 8 bases lay in between. This CDR3 has 13 residues. In germline, CDR1 is DFQATT, CDR2 SNEGSKA (reference sequence). CDR3 DNA sequence: TGCAGTGCTAGTGCCTTAATGAACACTGAAGCTTTCTTT. Its protein is CSASALMNTEAFF.

This clonotype was counted only a few times. The chain combines TRBV6-1 with TRBJ2-7, with 8 bases aligning to TRBD1. CDR1 is MNHNS and CDR2 is SASEGT in the germline V gene. J gave up 0 bases and V 6 bases, and 7 bases lay outside the gene matches. The CDR3 runs 15 residues. CDR3 coding DNA: TGTGCCAGCAGGCGCGGGCAGGGGGCCTCCTACGAGCAGTACTTC. This encodes CASRRGQGASYEQYF.